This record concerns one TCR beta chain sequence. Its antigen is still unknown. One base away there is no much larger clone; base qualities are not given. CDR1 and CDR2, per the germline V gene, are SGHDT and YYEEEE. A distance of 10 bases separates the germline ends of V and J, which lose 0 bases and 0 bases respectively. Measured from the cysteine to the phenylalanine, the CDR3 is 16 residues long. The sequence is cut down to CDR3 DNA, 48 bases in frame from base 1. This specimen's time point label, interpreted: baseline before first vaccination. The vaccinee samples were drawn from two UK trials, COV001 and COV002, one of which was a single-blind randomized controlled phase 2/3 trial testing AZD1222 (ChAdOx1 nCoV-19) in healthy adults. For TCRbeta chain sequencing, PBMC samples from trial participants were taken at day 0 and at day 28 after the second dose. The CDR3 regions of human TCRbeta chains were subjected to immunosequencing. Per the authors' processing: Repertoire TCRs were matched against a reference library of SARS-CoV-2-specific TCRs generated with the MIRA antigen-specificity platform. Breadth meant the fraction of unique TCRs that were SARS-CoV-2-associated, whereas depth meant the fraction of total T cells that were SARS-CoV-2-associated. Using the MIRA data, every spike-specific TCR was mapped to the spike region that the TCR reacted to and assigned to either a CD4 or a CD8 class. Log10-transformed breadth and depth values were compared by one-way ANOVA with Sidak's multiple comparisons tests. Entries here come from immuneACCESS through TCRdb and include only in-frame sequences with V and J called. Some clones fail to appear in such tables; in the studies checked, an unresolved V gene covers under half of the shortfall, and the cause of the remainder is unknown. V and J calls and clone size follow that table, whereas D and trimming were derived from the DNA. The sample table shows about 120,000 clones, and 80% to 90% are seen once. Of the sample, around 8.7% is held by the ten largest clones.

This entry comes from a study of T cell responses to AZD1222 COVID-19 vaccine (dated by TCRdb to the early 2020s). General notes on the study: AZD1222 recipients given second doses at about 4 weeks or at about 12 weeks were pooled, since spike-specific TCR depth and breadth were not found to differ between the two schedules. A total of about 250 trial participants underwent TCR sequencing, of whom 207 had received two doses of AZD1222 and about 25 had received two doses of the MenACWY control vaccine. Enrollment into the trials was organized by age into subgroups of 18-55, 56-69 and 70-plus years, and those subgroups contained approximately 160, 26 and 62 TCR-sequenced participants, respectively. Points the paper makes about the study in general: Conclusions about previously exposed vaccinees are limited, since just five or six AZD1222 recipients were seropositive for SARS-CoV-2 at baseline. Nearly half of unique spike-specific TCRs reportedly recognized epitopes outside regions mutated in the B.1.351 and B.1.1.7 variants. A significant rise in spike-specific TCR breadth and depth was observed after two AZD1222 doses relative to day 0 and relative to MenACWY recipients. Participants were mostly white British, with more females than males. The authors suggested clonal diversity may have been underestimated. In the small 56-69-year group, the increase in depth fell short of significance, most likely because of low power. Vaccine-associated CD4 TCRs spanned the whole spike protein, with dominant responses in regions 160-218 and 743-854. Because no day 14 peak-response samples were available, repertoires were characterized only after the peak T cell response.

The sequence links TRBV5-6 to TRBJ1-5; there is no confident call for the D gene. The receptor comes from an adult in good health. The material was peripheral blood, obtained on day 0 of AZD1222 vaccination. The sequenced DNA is TGTGCCAGCAGCTTGGTGCGGGTGTATAGCAATCAGCCCCAGCATTTT. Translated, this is CASSLVRVYSNQPQHF.